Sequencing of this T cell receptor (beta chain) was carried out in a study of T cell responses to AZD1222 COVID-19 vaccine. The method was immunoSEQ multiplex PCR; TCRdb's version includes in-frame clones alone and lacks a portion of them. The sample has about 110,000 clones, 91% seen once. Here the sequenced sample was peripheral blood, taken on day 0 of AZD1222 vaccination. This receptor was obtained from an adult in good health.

The CDR3 DNA reads as TGTGCCAGCAGCTCGCGGGGGACTCGTGGAAATGAGCAGTTCTTC. It codes for CASSSRGTRGNEQFF. The chain recombines TRBV3-1 (or the pseudogene TRBV3-2) with TRBJ2-1; 7 bases match TRBD2. V lost 5 bases, J lost 7 bases, and 11 bases stayed unmatched. The CDR3 extends over 15 amino acids. Per germline, CDR1 LGHDT and CDR2 YNNKEL (reference sequence).